There are a few counts of the clone carrying this T cell receptor (beta chain). Antigen specificity is unknown. This sample is part of a study of identical twins. TCRdb called the 5' RACE reads again in MiXCR, with one record for every CDR3 protein. The data contain about 530,000 distinct CDR3 sequences, roughly 15% of them singletons. Findings and limits, study-wide: Weaker excess twin sharing was seen among beta out-of-frame sequences. Models underestimated how often monozygotic twins shared out-of-frame TCR alpha. Possibly, invariant MAIT and iNKT cells partly confounded zero-insertion analyses. Insertion counts were lower in abundant cord blood beta clonotypes, a trend that memory repertoires did not show.

Germline CDR1 reads SGHRS; CDR2 reads YFSETQ. The V end lost 3 bases, the J end lost 2 bases, and 12 bases lay between the germline ends. The CDR3 has 14 residues. The sample also formed part of further work on yellow fever vaccine responses in identical twins.

This receptor was taken from a woman aged 18-29 years in good health. Input material: CD4+ T cells sorted from blood. The chain recombines TRBV5-1 with TRBJ2-7; D not certain. The CDR3 DNA sequence: TGCGCCAGCAGCTCCCCGGCAGGAGCCTACGAGCAGTACTTC. Amino acids: CASSSPAGAYEQYF.